Each of the 7 T cell receptor beta chains below was sequenced from the same sample in a study of T cell repertoires in cytomegalovirus infection. TCRdb reprocessed the reads via MiXCR and lists one record per CDR3 protein. In the table there are 560,000 or so distinct CDR3 sequences, 16% of which are singletons. Sequencing was performed on CD8+ T cells from PBMCs. The receptors shown here come from a human donor in good health (CMV status not recorded). Some clones in this sample may be carry-over from other donors' samples.

Only a few counts were recorded for this clonotype. The CDR3: CASSQLPGTTNAGANVLTF. Here the CDR3 DNA reads TGTGCCAGCAGCCAACTCCCCGGGACTACTAATGCCGGGGCCAACGTCCTGACTTTC. This chain uses TRBV3-1 with TRBJ2-6, with 7 bases aligning to TRBD2. With 2 bases clipped from V and 4 bases from J, the junction kept 14 bases outside the gene matches. CDR1 is LGHDT, CDR2 YNNKEL, per germline (reference sequence). The CDR3 runs to 19 residues.

This clonotype has just a few counts. This chain links TRBV24-1 with TRBJ2-3, with a tentative D call TRBD1 (5 bases). The CDR3 runs to 16 residues. Trimming left V 1 base short and J 3 bases short, with 13 bases between. Germline CDR1 is KGHDR and CDR2 is SFDVKD. Here the CDR3 reads CATSDFGSRETDTQYF. CDR3 sequence (DNA): TGTGCCACCAGTGATTTCGGTTCCAGGGAAACAGATACGCAGTATTTT.

There are a few counts of this clonotype. The chain employs TRBV9 and TRBJ2-7, with D unclear. CDR3 size: 14 residues. Trimming took 1 base from V and 0 from J, leaving 8 bases between them. Per germline, CDR1 SGDLS and CDR2 YYNGEE. The CDR3 nucleotides read TGTGCCAGCAGCGTAAGCAGTTACTCCTACGAGCAGTACTTC. It codes for CASSVSSYSYEQYF.

In its sample, this clonotype was seen many times. The rearrangement joins TRBV6-6 to TRBJ1-1; TRBD1 might be the D (5 bases). The V gene lost 2 bases and the J gene lost 2 bases, with 9 bases spanning the gap. The CDR3 extends over 14 amino acids. The germline V gene encodes CDR1 MNHNY and CDR2 SVGAGI (reference sequence). The CDR3 region is CASSYDSLNTEAFF. CDR3 coding DNA: TGTGCCAGCAGTTACGACAGCCTTAACACTGAAGCTTTCTTT.

On this clonotype itself: With a much larger clone just one base away, this may be a read error. The gene calls are TRBV6-1 and TRBJ1-2; D gene uncertain. The CDR3 extends over 14 amino acids. CDR1 and CDR2 (germline): MNHNS, SASEGT. In DNA form, the CDR3 reads TGTGCCAGCACTGAGGAGGAATCTAACTATTGCTACACCTTC. It yields the protein CASTEEESNYCYTF.

This clonotype has a count of ten or more. The DNA of the CDR3 is TGTGCCAGCAGCCCGCTAGACGCAGGACGGATGGAAGAGACCCAGTACTTC. Its translation is CASSPLDAGRMEETQYF. The chain combines TRBV5-6 with TRBJ2-5; D not certain. There are 17 residues in the CDR3. The germline V gene has CDR1 SGHDT and CDR2 YYEEEE. Trimming removed 4 bases from V and 3 bases from J, with 22 bases in between.

This chain uses TRBV7-8 with TRBJ2-7; possible D gene TRBD1, 5 bases. Looked up from germline, CDR1 is SGHVS and CDR2 is FQNEAQ. CDR3 length: 14 amino acids. Trimming took 1 base from V and 3 from J, leaving 10 bases between them. In nucleotides, the CDR3 is TGTGCCAGCAGCTTAGGGGCCAGGGACTACGAGCAGTACTTC. Amino acid sequence: CASSLGARDYEQYF. The full variable domain, its missing parts supplied by reference TRBV7-8 and TRBJ2-7, is GAGVSQSPRYKVAKRGQDVALRCDPISGHVSLFWYQQALGQGPEFLTYFQNEAQLDKSGLPSDRFFAERPEGSVSTLKIQRTQQEDSAVYLCASSLGARDYEQYFGPGTRLTVT.